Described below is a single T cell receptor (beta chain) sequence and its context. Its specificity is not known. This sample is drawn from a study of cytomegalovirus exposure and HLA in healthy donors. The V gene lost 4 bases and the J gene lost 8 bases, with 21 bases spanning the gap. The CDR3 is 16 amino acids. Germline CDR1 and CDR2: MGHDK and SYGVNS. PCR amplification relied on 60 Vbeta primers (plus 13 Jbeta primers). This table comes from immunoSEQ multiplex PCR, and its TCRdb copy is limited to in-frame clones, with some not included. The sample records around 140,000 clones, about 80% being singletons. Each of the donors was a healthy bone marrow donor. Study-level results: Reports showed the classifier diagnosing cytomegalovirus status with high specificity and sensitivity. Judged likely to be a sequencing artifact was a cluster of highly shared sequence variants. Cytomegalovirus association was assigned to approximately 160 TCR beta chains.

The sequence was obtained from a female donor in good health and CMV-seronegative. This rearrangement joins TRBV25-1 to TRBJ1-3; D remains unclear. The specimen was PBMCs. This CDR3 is CASSVGPVAGRDTIYF. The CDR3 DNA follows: TGTGCCAGCAGTGTTGGCCCGGTGGCAGGTCGAGACACCATATATTTT.